Listed below are T cell receptor beta chains from one sample, sequenced in a study of blood T cell repertoires in COVID-19. Profiled with immunoSEQ multiplex PCR; TCRdb holds only in-frame clones, not every one. Among tens of thousands of clones listed, 89% were seen once. Sequenced input: peripheral blood. These receptors were obtained from a woman older than 75 with active COVID-19. CDR3s include the opening cysteine and the closing phenylalanine or tryptophan.

V gene	J gene	CDR3 protein
TRBV2	TRBJ2-1	CASSVGEGNEQFF
TRBV10-3	TRBJ2-2	CAIRGSGKDGELFF
TRBV6-5	TRBJ2-1	CASRTKTGFHNEQFF
TRBV9	TRBJ1-1	CASSQQVQDTEAFF
TRBV5-1	TRBJ1-4	CASSLSATNEKLFF
TRBV5-1	TRBJ2-1	CASRSGDEQFF
TRBV18	TRBJ2-7	CASSPPSRTYEQYF
TRBV27	TRBJ2-3	CASRRELPDTDTQYF
TRBV7-9	TRBJ2-7	CASSLPGGGYEQYF
TRBV7-9	TRBJ1-1	CASSQDSLEAFF
TRBV19	TRBJ2-1	CASSPGFGQGYFF
TRBV9	TRBJ1-1	CASSVAGLGTEAFF
TRBV19	TRBJ1-6	CASSTTDRAYNSPLHF
TRBV10-3	TRBJ2-1	CATQSRGQTNEQFF
TRBV12-3/TRBV12-4	TRBJ1-5	CASSPISNQPQHF
TRBV13	TRBJ2-5	CASSFSGTQYF
TRBV7-2	TRBJ1-6	CASSSIDNSPLHF
TRBV6-5	TRBJ1-1	CASSYRDKQVNTEAFF
TRBV6-6	TRBJ2-1	CASRASPDYNEQFF
TRBV7-2	TRBJ2-7	CASSFYRTITYEQYF
TRBV7-9	TRBJ1-6	CASDNRGLLSNSPLHF
TRBV2	TRBJ2-7	CASRKQGARVEQYF
TRBV6-1	TRBJ1-2	CASSEAQGSFGGYTF
TRBV9	TRBJ2-3	CASSVGELAGVADTQYF
TRBV15	TRBJ2-3	CATSREKNRGTDTQYF
TRBV7-9	TRBJ1-5	CASSPLAGDNQPQHF
TRBV12-5	TRBJ1-3	CASGDLQRGGLFSGNTIYF
TRBV5-1	TRBJ1-2	CASSLGGQSMGGYTF
TRBV12-3/TRBV12-4	TRBJ2-7	CASSPAGVYEQYF
TRBV27	TRBJ2-1	CASSSPTSGRNNEQFF
TRBV16	TRBJ1-2	CASSQYASTNYGYTF
TRBV7-9	TRBJ1-3	CASSLRKPGNTIYF
TRBV4-2	TRBJ1-1	CASSQRPRGIGTEAFF
TRBV3-1/TRBV3-2	TRBJ2-5	CASSPKAGTETQYF
TRBV18	TRBJ2-7	CASSPGTGKDEQYF
TRBV28	TRBJ2-5	CASSRPGQQQETQYF
TRBV5-1	TRBJ2-7	CASSLGTRGEQYF
TRBV5-1	TRBJ2-3	CASSFSGNQGADTQYF
TRBV5-1	TRBJ2-7	CASSVETGTRYEQYF
TRBV5-8	TRBJ2-1	CASTWEFPYNEQFF
TRBV7-2	TRBJ1-1	CASSYQSHTEAFF
TRBV7-3	TRBJ2-3	CASSPGLAGVGSTDTQYF
TRBV5-8	TRBJ2-1	CASGLGGEQFF
TRBV28	TRBJ2-1	CASSPHTGTGHNEQFF
TRBV19	TRBJ2-1	CASSAGTSGRNEQFF
TRBV7-9	TRBJ2-3	CASSFFREGVTDTQYF
TRBV27	TRBJ2-7	CASSTRLAGSILFEQYF
TRBV28	TRBJ1-1	CASSSHPWGQGRDRDTEAFF
TRBV6-5	TRBJ2-7	CASSYHSSSYEQYF
TRBV19	TRBJ1-5	CASSIGPRTESNQPQHF
TRBV5-4	TRBJ2-3	CASSLAGGGVTDTQYF
TRBV5-4	TRBJ2-1	CASSLGDFTYNEQFF
TRBV18	TRBJ1-4	CASSPGGGRHNEKLFF
TRBV18	TRBJ1-2	CASSPQGESNYGYTF
TRBV30	TRBJ2-5	CAWASGERQTQYF
TRBV27	TRBJ1-6	CASSLKPPLTHYNSPLHF
TRBV20-1	TRBJ2-2	CSARVHGELFF
TRBV3-1/TRBV3-2	TRBJ2-3	CASSPISGDGDTQYF
TRBV28	TRBJ2-7	CASSLLGQGVYEQYF
TRBV9	TRBJ2-2	CASSVRTDGAGELFF